The present TCR beta chain was sequenced within a study of shared clonotypes between healthy human individuals. Germline V gives CDR1 MNHEY, CDR2 SMNVEV (reference sequence). The germline V and J ends were trimmed by 2 bases and 6 bases, with 10 bases remaining between them. The CDR3 loop spans 14 amino acids. A deep-level run was used for the assay. Data came from immunoSEQ multiplex PCR; TCRdb stores just in-frame clones and leaves some out. The sample contains about 230,000 clones, over 60% of which appear only once. Study-wide points: Relative to clonotypes present in all four donors, those not shared had lower generation probabilities.

Notes on this clone: Its antigen is undetermined.

Nashville, Tennessee was home to all donors, who were Caucasian adults. It was into CD45RA+ naive and CD45RA-negative memory subsets that the CD4+ cells were split. Material for sequencing was memory CD4+ T cells sorted from blood. Subset described: CD45RA-negative fraction. The rearrangement links TRBV27 to TRBJ1-4, with a weak D call TRBD1 (5 bases). This clonotype originated in a man aged 30-40 years in good health. Here the CDR3 DNA reads TGTGCCAGCAGTTTAGTAGGGGTACATGAAAAACTGTTTTTT. Residues: CASSLVGVHEKLFF.